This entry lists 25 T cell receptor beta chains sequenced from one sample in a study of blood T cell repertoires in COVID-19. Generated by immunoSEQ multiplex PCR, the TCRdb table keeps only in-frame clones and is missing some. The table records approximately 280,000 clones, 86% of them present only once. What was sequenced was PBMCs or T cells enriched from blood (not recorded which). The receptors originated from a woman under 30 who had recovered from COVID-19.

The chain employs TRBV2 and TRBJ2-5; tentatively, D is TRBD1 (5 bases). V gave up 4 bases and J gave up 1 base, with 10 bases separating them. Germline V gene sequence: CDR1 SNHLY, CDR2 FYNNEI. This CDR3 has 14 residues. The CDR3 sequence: CASSGQSPQETQYF. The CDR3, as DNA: TGTGCCAGCAGTGGACAGAGCCCCCAAGAGACCCAGTACTTC.

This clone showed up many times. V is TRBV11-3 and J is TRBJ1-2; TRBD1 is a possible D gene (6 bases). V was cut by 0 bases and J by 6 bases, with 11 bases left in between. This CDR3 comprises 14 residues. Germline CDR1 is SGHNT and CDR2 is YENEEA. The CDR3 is CASSLDDRFDGYTF. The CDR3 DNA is TGTGCCAGCAGCTTAGACGACAGGTTCGATGGCTACACCTTC. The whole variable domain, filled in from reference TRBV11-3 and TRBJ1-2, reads EAGVVQSPRYKIIEKKQPVAFWCNPISGHNTLYWYLQNLGQGPELLIRYENEEAVDDSQLPKDRFSAERLKGVDSTLKIQPAELGDSAVYLCASSLDDRFDGYTFGSGTRLTVV.

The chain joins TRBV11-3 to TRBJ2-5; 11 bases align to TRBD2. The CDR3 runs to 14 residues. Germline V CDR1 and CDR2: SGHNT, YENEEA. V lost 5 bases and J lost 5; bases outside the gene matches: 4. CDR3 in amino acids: CASSHSGRAETQYF. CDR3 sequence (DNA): TGTGCCAGCAGCCATAGCGGGAGGGCCGAGACCCAGTACTTC.

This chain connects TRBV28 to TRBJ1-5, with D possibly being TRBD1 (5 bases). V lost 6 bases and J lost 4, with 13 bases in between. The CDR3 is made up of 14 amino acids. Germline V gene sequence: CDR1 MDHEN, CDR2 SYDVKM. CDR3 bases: TGTGCCAGCAGGGGGCGACCACTTAATCAGCCCCAGCATTTT. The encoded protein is CASRGRPLNQPQHF. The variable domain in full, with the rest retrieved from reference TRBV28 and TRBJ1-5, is DVKVTQSSRYLVKRTGEKVFLECVQDMDHENMFWYRQDPGLGLRLIYFSYDVKMKEKGDIPEGYSVSREKKERFSLILESASTNQTSMYLCASRGRPLNQPQHFGDGTRLSIL.

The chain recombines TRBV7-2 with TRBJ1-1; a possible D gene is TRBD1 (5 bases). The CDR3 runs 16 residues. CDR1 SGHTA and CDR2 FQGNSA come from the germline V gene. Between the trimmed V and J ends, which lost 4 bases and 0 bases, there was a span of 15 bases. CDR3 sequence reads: CASSSVGGRMNTEAFF. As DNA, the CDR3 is TGTGCCAGCAGCTCGGTGGGGGGGAGGATGAACACTGAAGCTTTCTTT.

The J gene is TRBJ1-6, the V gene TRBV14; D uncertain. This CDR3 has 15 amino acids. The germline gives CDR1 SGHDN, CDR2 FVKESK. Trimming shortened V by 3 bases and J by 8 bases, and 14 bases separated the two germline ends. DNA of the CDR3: TGTGCCAGCAGCCAGTTTTTGCCGGGTGATTCACCCCTCCACTTT. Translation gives CASSQFLPGDSPLHF.

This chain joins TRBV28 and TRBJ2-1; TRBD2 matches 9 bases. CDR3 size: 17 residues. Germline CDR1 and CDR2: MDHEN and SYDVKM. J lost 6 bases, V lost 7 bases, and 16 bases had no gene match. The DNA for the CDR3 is TGTGCCAGCAAGGTATCACTTGCGGGAGGGGCGGGCAATGAGCAGTTCTTC. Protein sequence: CASKVSLAGGAGNEQFF.

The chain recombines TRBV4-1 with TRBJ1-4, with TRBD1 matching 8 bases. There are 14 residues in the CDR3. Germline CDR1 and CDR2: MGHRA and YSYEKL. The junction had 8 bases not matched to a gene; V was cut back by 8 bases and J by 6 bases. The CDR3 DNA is TGCGCCAGCCGAAAACCGGGACAGGATGAAAAACTGTTTTTT. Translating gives CASRKPGQDEKLFF.

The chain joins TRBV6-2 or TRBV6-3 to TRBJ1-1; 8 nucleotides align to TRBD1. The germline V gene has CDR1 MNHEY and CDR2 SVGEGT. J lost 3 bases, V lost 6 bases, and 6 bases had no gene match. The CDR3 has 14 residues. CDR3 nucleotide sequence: TGTGCCAGCAGCCCAGGGGGCAGGGACACTGAAGCTTTCTTT. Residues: CASSPGGRDTEAFF.

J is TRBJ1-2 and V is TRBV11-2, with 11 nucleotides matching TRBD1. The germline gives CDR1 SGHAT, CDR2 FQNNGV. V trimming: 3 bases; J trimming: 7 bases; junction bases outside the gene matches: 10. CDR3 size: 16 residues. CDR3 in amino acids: CASSLERTGGASGYTF. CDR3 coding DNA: TGTGCCAGCAGCTTGGAGAGGACAGGGGGCGCGAGTGGCTACACCTTC.

The CDR3 loop reads CASSLDSPDTQYF. The DNA for the CDR3 is TGCGCCAGCAGCTTGGACAGCCCCGATACGCAGTATTTT. V usage is TRBV5-1 and J usage is TRBJ2-3; no clear D. The CDR3 is 13 residues long. Germline V lookup: CDR1 SGHRS, CDR2 YFSETQ. Trimming removed 0 bases at V and 6 bases at J, with 8 bases between.

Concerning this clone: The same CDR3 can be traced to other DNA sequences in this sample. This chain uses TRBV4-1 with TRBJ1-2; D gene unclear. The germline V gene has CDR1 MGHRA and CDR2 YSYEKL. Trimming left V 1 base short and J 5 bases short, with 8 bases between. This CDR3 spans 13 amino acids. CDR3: CASSQGGGYGYTF. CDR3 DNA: TGCGCCAGCAGCCAAGGCGGAGGATATGGCTACACCTTC.

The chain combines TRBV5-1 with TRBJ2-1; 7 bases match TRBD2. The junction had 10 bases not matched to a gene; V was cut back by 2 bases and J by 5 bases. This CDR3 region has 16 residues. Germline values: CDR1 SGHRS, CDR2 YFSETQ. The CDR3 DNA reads TGCGCCAGCAGCTTTGACGGGGGGTTGGGTAACAATGAGCAGTTCTTC. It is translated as CASSFDGGLGNNEQFF.

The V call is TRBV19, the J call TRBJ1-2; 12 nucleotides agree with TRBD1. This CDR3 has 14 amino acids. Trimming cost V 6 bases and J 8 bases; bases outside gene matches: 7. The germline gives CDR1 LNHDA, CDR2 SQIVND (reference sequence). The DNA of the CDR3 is TGTGCCAGTAGGAGGGACAGGGGGCAAGACGGCTACACCTTC. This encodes CASRRDRGQDGYTF.

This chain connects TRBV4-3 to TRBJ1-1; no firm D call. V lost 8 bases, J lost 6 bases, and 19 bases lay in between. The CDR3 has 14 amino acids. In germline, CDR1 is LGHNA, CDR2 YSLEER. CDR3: CASSLGGGRAEAFF. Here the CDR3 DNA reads TGCGCCAGCTCCCTAGGAGGCGGTCGTGCTGAAGCTTTCTTT.

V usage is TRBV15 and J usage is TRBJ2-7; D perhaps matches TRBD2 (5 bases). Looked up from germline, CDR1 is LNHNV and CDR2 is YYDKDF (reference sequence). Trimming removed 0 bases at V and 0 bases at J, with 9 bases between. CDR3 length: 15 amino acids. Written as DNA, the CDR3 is TGTGCCACCAGCAGAGATATAGCGAGCTCCTACGAGCAGTACTTC. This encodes CATSRDIASSYEQYF.

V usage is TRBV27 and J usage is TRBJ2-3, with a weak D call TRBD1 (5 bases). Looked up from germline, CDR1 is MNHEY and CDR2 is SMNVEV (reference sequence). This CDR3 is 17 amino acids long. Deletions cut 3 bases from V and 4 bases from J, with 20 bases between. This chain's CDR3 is CASSLGRGPPTPDTQYF. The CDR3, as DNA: TGTGCCAGCAGTTTGGGGCGAGGCCCACCCACCCCAGATACGCAGTATTTT.

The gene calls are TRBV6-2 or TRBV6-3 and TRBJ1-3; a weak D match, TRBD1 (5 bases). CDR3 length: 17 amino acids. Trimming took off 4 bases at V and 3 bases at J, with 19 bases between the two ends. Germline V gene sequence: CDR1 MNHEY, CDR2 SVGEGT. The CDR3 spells CASSSGLRDFVGNTIYF. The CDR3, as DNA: TGTGCCAGCAGTTCCGGCTTGCGGGACTTCGTTGGAAACACCATATATTTT.

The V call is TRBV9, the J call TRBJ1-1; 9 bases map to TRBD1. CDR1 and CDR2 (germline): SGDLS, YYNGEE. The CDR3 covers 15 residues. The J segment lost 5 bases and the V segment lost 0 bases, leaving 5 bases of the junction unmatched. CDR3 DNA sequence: TGTGCCAGCAGCGTAGGGGACAGGGCCGGGACTGAAGCTTTCTTT. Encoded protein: CASSVGDRAGTEAFF. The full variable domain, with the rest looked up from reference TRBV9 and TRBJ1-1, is DSGVTQTPKHLITATGQRVTLRCSPRSGDLSVYWYQQSLDQGLQFLIQYYNGEERAKGNILERFSAQQFPDLHSELNLSSLELGDSALYFCASSVGDRAGTEAFFGQGTRLTVV.

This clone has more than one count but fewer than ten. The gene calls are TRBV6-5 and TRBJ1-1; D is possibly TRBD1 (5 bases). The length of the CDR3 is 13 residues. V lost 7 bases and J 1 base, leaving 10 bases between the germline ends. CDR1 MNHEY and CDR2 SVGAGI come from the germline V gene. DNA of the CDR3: TGTGCCAGCAAAACAGGAGCGAACACTGAAGCTTTCTTT. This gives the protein CASKTGANTEAFF.

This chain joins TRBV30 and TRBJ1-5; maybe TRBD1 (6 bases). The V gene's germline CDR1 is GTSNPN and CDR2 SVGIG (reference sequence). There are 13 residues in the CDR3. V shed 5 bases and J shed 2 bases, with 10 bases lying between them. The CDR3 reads CAWGGAGNQPQHF. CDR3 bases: TGTGCCTGGGGGGGGGCCGGCAATCAGCCCCAGCATTTT.

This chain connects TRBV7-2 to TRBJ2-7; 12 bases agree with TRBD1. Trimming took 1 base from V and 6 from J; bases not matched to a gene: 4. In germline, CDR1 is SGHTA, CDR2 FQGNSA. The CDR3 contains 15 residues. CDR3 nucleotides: TGTGCCAGCAGCTTAGTTGGGACAGGGGGCATCGAGCAGTACTTC. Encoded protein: CASSLVGTGGIEQYF.

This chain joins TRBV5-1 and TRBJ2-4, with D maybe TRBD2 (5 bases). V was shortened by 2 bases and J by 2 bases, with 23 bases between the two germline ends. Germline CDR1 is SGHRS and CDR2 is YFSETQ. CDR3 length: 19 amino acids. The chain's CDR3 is CASSFGRTGPIESKNIQYF. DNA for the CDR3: TGCGCCAGCAGCTTCGGCAGGACTGGACCGATTGAGTCCAAAAACATTCAGTACTTC.

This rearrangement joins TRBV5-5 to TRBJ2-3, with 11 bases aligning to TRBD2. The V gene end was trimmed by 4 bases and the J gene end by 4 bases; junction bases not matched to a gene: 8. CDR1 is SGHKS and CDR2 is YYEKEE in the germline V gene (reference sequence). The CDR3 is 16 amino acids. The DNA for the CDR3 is TGTGCCAGCAGCCCAACCAGACTAGCGGGGTCAGATACGCAGTATTTT. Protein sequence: CASSPTRLAGSDTQYF.

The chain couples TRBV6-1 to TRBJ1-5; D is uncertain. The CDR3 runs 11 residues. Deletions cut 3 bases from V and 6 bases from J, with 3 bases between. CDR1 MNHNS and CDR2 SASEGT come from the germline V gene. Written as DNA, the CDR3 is TGTGCCAGCAGTGATATTCAGCCCCAGCATTTT. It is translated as CASSDIQPQHF.